A selection of T cell receptor beta chains follows, all from one sample in a study of T cell responses to AZD1222 COVID-19 vaccine. Some clones are missing from TCRdb's copy, which holds only in-frame ones; the method was immunoSEQ multiplex PCR. Among 150,000 to 200,000 clones, around 93% were seen once, and the ten largest hold over 7.5%. Sequenced material: peripheral blood, taken on day 0 of AZD1222 vaccination. Source of these receptors: an adult in good health. Both conserved end residues are trimmed from each CDR3. The D gene is left open where the match is weak.

>TRBD1|TRBV7-6|TRBJ2-7
ASSLGGTGAYEQY
>-|TRBV7-8|TRBJ1-5
ASSNTLGAGQPQH
>-|TRBV28|TRBJ2-7
ASMSLGRSYEQY
>TRBD1|TRBV5-6|TRBJ2-2
ASSRIQGSNTGELF
>-|TRBV5-5|TRBJ1-5
ASSGMGLNQNQH
>-|TRBV28|TRBJ1-2
AATALGGGYGYT
>TRBD1|TRBV10-3|TRBJ1-4
ATSGTGSRDNEKLF
>-|TRBV19|TRBJ1-3
ASSKLDSRLSGNTIY
>TRBD1|TRBV10-3|TRBJ1-2
AIRAGQSYGYT
>TRBD2|TRBV4-1|TRBJ2-7
ASSQGFGSGGPNYYEQY
>TRBD1|TRBV18|TRBJ1-2
ASSPSAGQGISNYGYT
>-|TRBV28|TRBJ1-6
ASEIGDGHSPLH
>-|TRBV6-5|TRBJ1-6
ASSYRDRPFSPLH
>-|TRBV6-5|TRBJ2-1
ATRPGQQYNEQF
>-|TRBV9|TRBJ2-7
ASSPFWGGYEQY
>-|TRBV5-4|TRBJ2-1
ASSPNRGHNEQF
>-|TRBV27|TRBJ1-5
ASSSFPGQPQH
>-|TRBV5-1|TRBJ2-5
ASSLASRGKEETQY
>TRBD2|TRBV24-1|TRBJ2-3
ATGVAGGPDTQY
>-|TRBV14|TRBJ1-4
ASSRGRLEKLF
>-|TRBV12-3/TRBV12-4|TRBJ1-1
ASSFSQYEAF
>-|TRBV19|TRBJ1-5
ASRDRLNQPQH
>-|TRBV6-2/TRBV6-3|TRBJ2-1
ASSYILGQGNEQF
>-|TRBV19|TRBJ2-7
ASSKMDGTYEQY
>TRBD1|TRBV2|TRBJ1-2
ASVGTAYGYT
>TRBD1|TRBV4-1|TRBJ1-1
ASSGRGQRNTEAF
>-|TRBV2|TRBJ1-3
ASSESGVHSGNTIY
>-|TRBV24-1|TRBJ2-1
ATSDQSGGTLYNEQF
>TRBD1|TRBV19|TRBJ1-5
ASSPGRTGANQPQH
>TRBD1|TRBV6-1|TRBJ1-1
ASSALRDRPNTEAF
>-|TRBV11-2|TRBJ1-2
ASSPIGFYGYT
>-|TRBV27|TRBJ1-5
ASSFGGTGQPQH
>TRBD2|TRBV14|TRBJ2-2
ASSQGLAGVGGELF
>-|TRBV28|TRBJ1-2
ASSPQPGRGPIGYGYT
>-|TRBV18|TRBJ1-3
ASSPGMRGSGNTIY
>-|TRBV27|TRBJ2-7
ASGNGESYEQY
>-|TRBV7-9|TRBJ2-1
ASSPSSPSEQF